This T cell receptor (beta chain) was obtained from a study of long-term antiretroviral therapy in people with HIV. Across the study: First collections came about a decade before the 2015 immediate-ART recommendation. Study conclusions and caveats: Those clones which expanded before ART made up the dominant part of the repertoire at all time points.

J lost 5 bases, V lost 4 bases, and 11 bases had no gene match. In germline, CDR1 is MNHEY, CDR2 SMNVEV (reference sequence). The CDR3 contains 16 residues. In regard to this clone: What it binds is not known.

The samples, holding roughly 0.95-10 million cryopreserved PBMC, were thawed before DNA extraction was carried out. With survey level as its setting, the immunoSEQ assay was v3.0. TCRdb's copy holds only in-frame clones and misses some; the assay was immunoSEQ multiplex PCR. The sample has 9,500 to 15,000 clones, nearly 85% seen once; the top ten hold roughly a sixth. The gene calls are TRBV27 and TRBJ2-1; 7 bases fit TRBD2. The receptor comes from a man in his forties with HIV. The starting material was unsorted PBMCs, obtained 3.4 years after starting antiretroviral therapy. In nucleotides, the CDR3 is TGTGCCAGCAGTTCCGTGGGGGGGACGGTCCACAATGAGCAGTTCTTC. Protein product: CASSSVGGTVHNEQFF.